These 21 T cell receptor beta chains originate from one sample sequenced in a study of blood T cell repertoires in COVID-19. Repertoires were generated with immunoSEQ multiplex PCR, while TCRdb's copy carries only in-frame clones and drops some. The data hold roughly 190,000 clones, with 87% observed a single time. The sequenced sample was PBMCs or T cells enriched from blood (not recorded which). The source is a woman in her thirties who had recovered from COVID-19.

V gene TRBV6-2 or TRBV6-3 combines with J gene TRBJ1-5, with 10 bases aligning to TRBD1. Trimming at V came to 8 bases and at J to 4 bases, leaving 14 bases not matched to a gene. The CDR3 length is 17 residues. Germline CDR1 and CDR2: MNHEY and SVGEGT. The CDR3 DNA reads TGTGCCAGCGGCCGGGACAGGGGAACTCAAATTAATCAGCCCCAGCATTTT. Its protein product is CASGRDRGTQINQPQHF.

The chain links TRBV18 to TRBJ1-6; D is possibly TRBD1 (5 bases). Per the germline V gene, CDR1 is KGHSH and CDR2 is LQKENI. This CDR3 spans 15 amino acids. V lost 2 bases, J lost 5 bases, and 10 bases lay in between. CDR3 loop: CASSPGRGHNSPLHF. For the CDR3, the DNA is TGTGCCAGCTCACCAGGGAGGGGACATAATTCACCCCTCCACTTT.

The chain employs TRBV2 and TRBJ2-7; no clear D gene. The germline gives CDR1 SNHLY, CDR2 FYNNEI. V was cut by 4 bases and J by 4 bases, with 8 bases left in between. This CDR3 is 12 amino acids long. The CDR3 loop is CASSAQPYEQYF. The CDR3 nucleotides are TGTGCCAGCAGTGCACAGCCTTACGAGCAGTACTTC.

CDR3 protein: CASSYRTSGTDTQYF. CDR3 DNA sequence: TGTGCCAGCAGTTACCGGACTAGCGGCACAGATACGCAGTATTTT. The V call is TRBV6-2 or TRBV6-3, the J call TRBJ2-3; TRBD2 matches at 9 bases. Germline trimming cut 2 bases from V and 1 base from J; bases unmatched to any gene: 1. The length of the CDR3 is 15 residues. The germline V gene encodes CDR1 MNHEY and CDR2 SVGEGT.

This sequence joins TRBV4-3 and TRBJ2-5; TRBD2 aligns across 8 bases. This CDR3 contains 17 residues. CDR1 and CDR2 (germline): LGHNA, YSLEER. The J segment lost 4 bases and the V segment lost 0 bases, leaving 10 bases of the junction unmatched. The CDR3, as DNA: TGCGCCAGCAGCCAAGATTCTGGAAATAGCGGGACAGAGACCCAGTACTTC. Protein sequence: CASSQDSGNSGTETQYF.

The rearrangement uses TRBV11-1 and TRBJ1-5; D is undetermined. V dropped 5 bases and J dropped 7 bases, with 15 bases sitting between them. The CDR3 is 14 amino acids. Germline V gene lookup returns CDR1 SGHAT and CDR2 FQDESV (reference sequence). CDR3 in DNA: TGTGCCAGCAGCCCAGGAGGGAATCGACAGCCCCAGCATTTT. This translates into CASSPGGNRQPQHF.

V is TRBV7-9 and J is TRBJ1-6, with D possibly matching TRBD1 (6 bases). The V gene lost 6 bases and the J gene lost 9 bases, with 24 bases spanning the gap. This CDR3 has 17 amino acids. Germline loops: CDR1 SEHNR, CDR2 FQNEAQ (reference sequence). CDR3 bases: TGTGCCAGCAGTCCTAGGCAGATACAGGGCCCCGCTTCACCCCTCCACTTT. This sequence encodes CASSPRQIQGPASPLHF.

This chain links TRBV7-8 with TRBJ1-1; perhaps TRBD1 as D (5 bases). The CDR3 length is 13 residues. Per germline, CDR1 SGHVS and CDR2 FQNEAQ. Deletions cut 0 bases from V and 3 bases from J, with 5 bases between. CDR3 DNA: TGTGCCAGCAGCTTAGCAGGGGACACTGAAGCTTTCTTT. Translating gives CASSLAGDTEAFF.

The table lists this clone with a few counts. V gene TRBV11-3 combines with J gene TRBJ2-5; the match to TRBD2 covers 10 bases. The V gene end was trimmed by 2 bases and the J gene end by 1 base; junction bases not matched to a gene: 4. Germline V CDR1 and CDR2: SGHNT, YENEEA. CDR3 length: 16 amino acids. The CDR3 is CASSLRAGGLQETQYF. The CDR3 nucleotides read TGTGCCAGCAGCTTAAGAGCGGGAGGGCTCCAAGAGACCCAGTACTTC.

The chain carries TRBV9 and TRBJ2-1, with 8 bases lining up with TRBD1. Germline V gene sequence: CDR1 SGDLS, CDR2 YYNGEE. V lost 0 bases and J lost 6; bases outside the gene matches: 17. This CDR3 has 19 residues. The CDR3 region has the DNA TGTGCCAGCAGCGTAGAGAGACAGGGGACCCTTCTACTCCCCAATGAGCAGTTCTTC. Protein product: CASSVERQGTLLLPNEQFF.

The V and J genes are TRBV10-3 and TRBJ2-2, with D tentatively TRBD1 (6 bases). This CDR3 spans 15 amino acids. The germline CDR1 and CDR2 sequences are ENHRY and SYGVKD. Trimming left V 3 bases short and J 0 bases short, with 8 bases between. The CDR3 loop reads CAISERQANTGELFF. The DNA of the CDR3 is TGTGCCATCAGTGAACGACAGGCGAACACCGGGGAGCTGTTTTTT.

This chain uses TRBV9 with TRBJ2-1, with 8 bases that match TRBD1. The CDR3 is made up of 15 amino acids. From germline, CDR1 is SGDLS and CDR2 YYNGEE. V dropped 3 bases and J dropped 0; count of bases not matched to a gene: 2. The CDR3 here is CASSGTGGSYNEQFF. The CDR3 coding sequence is TGTGCCAGCAGCGGAACAGGGGGCTCCTACAATGAGCAGTTCTTC.

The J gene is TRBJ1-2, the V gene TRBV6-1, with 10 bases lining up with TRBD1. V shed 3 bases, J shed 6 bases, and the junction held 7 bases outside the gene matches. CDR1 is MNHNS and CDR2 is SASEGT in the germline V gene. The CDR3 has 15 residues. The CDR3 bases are TGTGCCAGCAGTGACAAGGGACAGGGGTTCGATGGCTACACCTTC. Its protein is CASSDKGQGFDGYTF.

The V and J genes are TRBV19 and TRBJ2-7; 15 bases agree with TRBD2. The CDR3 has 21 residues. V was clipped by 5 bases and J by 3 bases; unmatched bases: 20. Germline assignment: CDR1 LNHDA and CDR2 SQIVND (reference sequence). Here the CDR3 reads CASSARTPGTSGRPTGYEQYF. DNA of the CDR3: TGTGCCAGTAGTGCTCGAACCCCCGGGACTAGCGGGAGGCCAACGGGCTACGAGCAGTACTTC.

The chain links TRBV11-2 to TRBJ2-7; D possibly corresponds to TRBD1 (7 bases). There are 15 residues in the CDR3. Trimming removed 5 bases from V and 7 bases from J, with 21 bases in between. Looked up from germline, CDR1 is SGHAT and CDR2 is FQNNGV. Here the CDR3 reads CASSIEGAGRWEQYF. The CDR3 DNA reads TGTGCCAGCAGCATTGAGGGGGCAGGGAGGTGGGAGCAGTACTTC.

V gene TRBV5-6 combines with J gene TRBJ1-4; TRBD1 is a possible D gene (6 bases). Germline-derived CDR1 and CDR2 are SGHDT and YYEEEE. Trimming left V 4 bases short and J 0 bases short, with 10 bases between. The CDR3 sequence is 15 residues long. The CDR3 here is CASSRGTSTNEKLFF. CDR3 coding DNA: TGTGCCAGCAGCAGGGGGACATCAACTAATGAAAAACTGTTTTTT. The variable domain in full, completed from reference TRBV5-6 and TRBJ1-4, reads DAGVTQSPTHLIKTRGQQVTLRCSPKSGHDTVSWYQQALGQGPQFIFQYYEEEERQRGNFPDRFSGHQFPNYSSELNVNALLLGDSALYLCASSRGTSTNEKLFFGSGTQLSVL.

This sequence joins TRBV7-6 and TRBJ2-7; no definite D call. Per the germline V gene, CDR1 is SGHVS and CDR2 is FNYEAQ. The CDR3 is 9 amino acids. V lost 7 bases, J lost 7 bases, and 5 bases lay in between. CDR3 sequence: CASTLEQYF. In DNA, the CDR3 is TGTGCCAGCACCCTAGAGCAGTACTTC.

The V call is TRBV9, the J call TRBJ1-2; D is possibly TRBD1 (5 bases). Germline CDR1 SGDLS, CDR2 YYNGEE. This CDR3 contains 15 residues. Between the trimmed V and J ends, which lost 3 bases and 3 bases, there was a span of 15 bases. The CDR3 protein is CASSARTGGDYGYTF. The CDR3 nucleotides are TGTGCCAGCAGCGCCCGGACCGGGGGTGACTATGGCTACACCTTC.

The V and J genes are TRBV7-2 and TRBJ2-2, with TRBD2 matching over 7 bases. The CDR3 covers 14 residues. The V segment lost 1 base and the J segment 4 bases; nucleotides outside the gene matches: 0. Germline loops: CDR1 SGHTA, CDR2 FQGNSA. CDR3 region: CASSLGGGTGELFF. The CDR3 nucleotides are TGTGCCAGCAGCTTAGGGGGGGGCACCGGGGAGCTGTTTTTT.

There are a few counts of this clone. Written as DNA, the CDR3 is TGTGCCATCAGTGAGTTGACAGGGGATAATGAAAAACTGTTTTTT. This sequence encodes CAISELTGDNEKLFF. The rearrangement uses TRBV10-3 and TRBJ1-4; 8 positions match TRBD1. The CDR3 loop spans 15 amino acids. Losses at the gene ends were 1 base for V and 4 bases for J; bases not matched to a gene: 2. Germline V gene sequence: CDR1 ENHRY, CDR2 SYGVKD.

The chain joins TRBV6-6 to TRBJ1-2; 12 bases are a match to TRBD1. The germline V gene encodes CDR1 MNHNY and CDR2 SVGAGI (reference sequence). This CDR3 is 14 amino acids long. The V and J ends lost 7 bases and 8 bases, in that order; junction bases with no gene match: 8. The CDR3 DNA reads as TGTGCCAGCATTCGACAGGGACAGGGGGCAGGCTACACCTTC. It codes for CASIRQGQGAGYTF.